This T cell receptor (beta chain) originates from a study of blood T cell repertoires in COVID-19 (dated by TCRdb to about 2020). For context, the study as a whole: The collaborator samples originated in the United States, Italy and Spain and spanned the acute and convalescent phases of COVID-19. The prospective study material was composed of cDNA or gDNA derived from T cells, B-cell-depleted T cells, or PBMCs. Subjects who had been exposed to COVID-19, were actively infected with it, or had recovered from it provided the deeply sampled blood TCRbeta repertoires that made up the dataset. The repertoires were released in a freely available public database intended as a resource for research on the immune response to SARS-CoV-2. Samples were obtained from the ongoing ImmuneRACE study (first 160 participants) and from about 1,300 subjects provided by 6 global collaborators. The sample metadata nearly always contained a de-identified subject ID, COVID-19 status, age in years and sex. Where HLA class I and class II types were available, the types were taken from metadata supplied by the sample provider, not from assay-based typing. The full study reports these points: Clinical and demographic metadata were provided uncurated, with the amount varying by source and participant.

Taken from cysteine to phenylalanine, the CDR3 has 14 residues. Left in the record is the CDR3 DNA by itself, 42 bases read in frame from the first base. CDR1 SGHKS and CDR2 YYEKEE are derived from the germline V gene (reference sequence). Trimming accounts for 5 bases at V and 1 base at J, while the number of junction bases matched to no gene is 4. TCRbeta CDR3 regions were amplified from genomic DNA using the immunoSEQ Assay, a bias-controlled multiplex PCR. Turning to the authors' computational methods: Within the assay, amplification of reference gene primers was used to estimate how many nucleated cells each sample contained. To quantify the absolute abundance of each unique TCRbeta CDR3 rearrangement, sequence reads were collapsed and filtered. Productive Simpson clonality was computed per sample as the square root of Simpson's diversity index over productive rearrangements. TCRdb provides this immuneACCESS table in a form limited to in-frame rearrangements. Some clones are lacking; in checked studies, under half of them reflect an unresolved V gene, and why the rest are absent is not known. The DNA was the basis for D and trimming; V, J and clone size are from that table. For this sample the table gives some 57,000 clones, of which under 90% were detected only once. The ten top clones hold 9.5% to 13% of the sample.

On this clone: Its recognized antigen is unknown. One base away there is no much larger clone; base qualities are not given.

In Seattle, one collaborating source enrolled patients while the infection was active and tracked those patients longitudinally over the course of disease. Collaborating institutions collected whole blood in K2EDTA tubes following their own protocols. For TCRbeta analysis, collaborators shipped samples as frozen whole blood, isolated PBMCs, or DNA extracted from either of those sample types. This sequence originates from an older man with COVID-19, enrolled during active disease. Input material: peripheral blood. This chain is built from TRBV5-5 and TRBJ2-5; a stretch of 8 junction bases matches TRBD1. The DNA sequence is TGTGCCAGCAGTTCCGGGACAGGCCAAGAGACCCAGTACTTC. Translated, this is CASSSGTGQETQYF.